The TCR beta chain described here comes from a study of molecular identifiers for immune sequencing clone quantification. Overall study findings and caveats: Single-cell amounts of spiked Jurkat TCR RNA were reportedly detectable among some 1 million naive cells. Effector cells had over 99% of their molecules in clones above 20 RNA copies, while naive cells had under 1%.

This clonotype has a count of ten or more. Its antigen is undetermined. Germline CDR1 reads MRHNA; CDR2 reads SNTAGT. Trimming removed 4 bases from V and 2 bases from J, with 7 bases in between. The CDR3 loop spans 13 amino acids. Bulk libraries came from a prior protocol with listed TCR primers. From the PCR reads, TCRdb called clonotypes with MiXCR, one entry per CDR3 protein. The table shows 60,000 to 70,000 distinct CDR3 sequences, with less than 20% occurring only once. From around 20,000 to 1,000,000 sorted cells, naive CD8 libraries were generated with 10%, 30% or 50% RNA. The sequencing input was naive CD8+ T cells from blood, with Jurkat cell RNA spiked in. Subset noted: FACS-sorted CD8+CD4-CCR7+CD45RA+ naive T cells. The J gene is TRBJ2-3, the V gene TRBV6-4; D call uncertain. The sequence came from a human donor in good health. Some libraries in this study had Jurkat cell RNA spiked in. The CDR3 sequence is CASSAWPTDTQYF. The CDR3 coding sequence is TGTGCCAGCAGTGCGTGGCCCACAGATACGCAGTATTTT.